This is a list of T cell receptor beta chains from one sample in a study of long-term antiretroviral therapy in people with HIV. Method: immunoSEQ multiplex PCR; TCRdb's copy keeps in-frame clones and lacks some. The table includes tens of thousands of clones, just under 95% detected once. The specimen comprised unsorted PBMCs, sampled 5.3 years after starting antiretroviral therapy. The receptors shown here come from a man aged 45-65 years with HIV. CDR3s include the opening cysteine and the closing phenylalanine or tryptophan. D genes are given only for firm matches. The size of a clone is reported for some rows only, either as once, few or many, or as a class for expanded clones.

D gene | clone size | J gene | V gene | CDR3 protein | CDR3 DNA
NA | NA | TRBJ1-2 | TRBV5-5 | CASSLRQGGSGYTF | TGTGCCAGCAGCTTAAGGCAGGGAGGGTCTGGCTACACCTTC
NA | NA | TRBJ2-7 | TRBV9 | CASSVVGASSPYEQYF | TGTGCCAGCAGCGTAGTGGGAGCTAGCAGCCCCTACGAGCAGTACTTC
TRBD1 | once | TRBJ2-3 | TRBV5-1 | CASSLATGGTDTQYF | TGCGCCAGCAGCTTGGCGACAGGGGGCACAGATACGCAGTATTTT
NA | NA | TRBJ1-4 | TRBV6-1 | CASSEYRQRNEKLFF | TGTGCCAGCAGTGAATATCGACAGAGAAATGAAAAACTGTTTTTT
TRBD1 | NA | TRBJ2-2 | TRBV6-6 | CASRWTGGELFF | TGTGCCAGCAGGTGGACAGGGGGGGAGCTGTTTTTT
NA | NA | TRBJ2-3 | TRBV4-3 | CASSQRGADTQYF | TGCGCCAGCAGCCAAAGAGGTGCAGATACGCAGTATTTT
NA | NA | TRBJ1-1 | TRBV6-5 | CASSPWTDMNTEAFF | TGTGCCAGCAGTCCCTGGACAGATATGAACACTGAAGCTTTCTTT
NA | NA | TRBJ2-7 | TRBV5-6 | CASSLGAGGHSSYEQYF | TGTGCCAGCAGCTTGGGGGCCGGAGGGCACAGCTCCTACGAGCAGTACTTC
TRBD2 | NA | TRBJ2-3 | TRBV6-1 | CASSARSRTGGSTDTQYF | TGTGCCAGCAGTGCAAGGAGCCGTACCGGGGGGAGCACAGATACGCAGTATTTT
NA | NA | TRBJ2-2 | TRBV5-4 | CASSLGYRRSGSGELFF | TGTGCCAGCAGCTTGGGTTACAGGCGCAGCGGGTCCGGGGAGCTGTTTTTT
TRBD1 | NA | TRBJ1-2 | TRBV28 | CASSLGQGLGYTF | TGTGCCAGCAGTTTAGGACAGGGTCTTGGCTACACCTTC
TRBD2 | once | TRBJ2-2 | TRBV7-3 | CASSLIAGGRNTGELFF | TGTGCCAGCAGCTTAATAGCGGGGGGCCGGAACACCGGGGAGCTGTTTTTT
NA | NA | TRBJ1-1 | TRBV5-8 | CASSLADGNTEAFF | TGTGCCAGCAGCTTGGCCGACGGAAACACTGAAGCTTTCTTT
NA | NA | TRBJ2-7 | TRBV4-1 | CASSQEFEGTYEQYF | TGCGCCAGCAGCCAAGAATTCGAGGGGACCTACGAGCAGTACTTC
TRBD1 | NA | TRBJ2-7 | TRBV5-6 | CASSSTGDGEQYF | TGTGCCAGCAGCTCGACAGGGGATGGCGAGCAGTACTTC
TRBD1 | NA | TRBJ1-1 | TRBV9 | CASSPGTGRTEAFF | TGTGCCAGCAGCCCTGGGACAGGGAGGACTGAAGCTTTCTTT
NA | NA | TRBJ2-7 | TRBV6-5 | CASSYGDRYEQYF | TGTGCCAGCAGTTACGGGGATCGGTACGAGCAGTACTTC
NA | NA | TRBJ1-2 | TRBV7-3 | CASSLGNGYGYTF | TGTGCCAGCAGCTTAGGGAACGGATATGGCTACACCTTC
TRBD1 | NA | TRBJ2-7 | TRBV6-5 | CASRRRQGQGEQYF | TGTGCCAGCAGACGACGACAGGGCCAAGGCGAGCAGTACTTC
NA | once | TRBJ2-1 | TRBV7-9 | CASSLRYNEQFF | TGTGCCAGCAGCTTGAGGTACAATGAGCAGTTCTTC
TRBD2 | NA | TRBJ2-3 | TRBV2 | CAGSGTSGGKRYF | TGTGCCGGATCCGGGACTAGCGGGGGGAAAAGGTATTTT
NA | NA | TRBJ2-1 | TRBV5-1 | CASSFRYDNEQFF | TGCGCCAGCAGCTTCCGATATGACAATGAGCAGTTCTTC
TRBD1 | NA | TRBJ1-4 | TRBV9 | CASSVAGTGNEKLFF | TGTGCCAGCAGCGTGGCCGGGACAGGGAATGAAAAACTGTTTTTT
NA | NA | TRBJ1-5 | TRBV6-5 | CASSYAREQPQHF | TGTGCCAGCAGTTACGCCAGGGAACAGCCCCAGCATTTT
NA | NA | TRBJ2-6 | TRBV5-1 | CASSLDYRHSGANVLTF | TGCGCCAGCAGCTTGGACTACAGGCACTCTGGGGCCAACGTCCTGACTTTC
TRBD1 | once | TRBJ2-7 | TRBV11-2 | CASSLVGDRGYEQYF | TGTGCCAGCAGCTTAGTCGGGGACAGGGGCTACGAGCAGTACTTC
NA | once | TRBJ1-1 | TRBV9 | CASSVEMGAHTEAFF | TGTGCCAGCAGCGTAGAGATGGGGGCACACACTGAAGCTTTCTTT
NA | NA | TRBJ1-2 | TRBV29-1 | CSVEEPQSRGYTF | TGCAGCGTTGAGGAACCGCAGTCCCGGGGCTACACCTTC
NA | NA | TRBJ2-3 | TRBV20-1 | CSARAGTQYF | TGCAGTGCTAGGGCAGGAACGCAGTATTTT
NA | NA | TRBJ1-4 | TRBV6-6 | CASSYPGGGGYEKLFF | TGTGCCAGCAGTTACCCAGGAGGGGGAGGGTATGAAAAACTGTTTTTT
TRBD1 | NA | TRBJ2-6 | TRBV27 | CASGLPGQGLFSGANVLTF | TGTGCCAGCGGGTTACCGGGACAGGGGCTATTTTCTGGGGCCAACGTCCTGACTTTC
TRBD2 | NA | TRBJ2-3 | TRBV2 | CASSVLAGYTDTQYF | TGTGCCAGCAGTGTGCTAGCGGGATACACAGATACGCAGTATTTT
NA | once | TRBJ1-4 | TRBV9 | CASSPRTGTTNEKLFF | TGTGCCAGCAGCCCAAGGACGGGAACAACTAATGAAAAACTGTTTTTT
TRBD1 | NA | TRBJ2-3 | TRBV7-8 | CASSSRTGGTTDTQYF | TGTGCCAGCAGCTCTCGGACAGGGGGGACGACAGATACGCAGTATTTT
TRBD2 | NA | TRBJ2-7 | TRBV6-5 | CASAWAGGIYEQYF | TGTGCCAGCGCCTGGGCGGGGGGTATCTACGAGCAGTACTTC
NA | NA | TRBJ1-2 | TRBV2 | CASRGDSKGYGYTF | TGTGCCAGCAGGGGGGACTCAAAAGGGTATGGCTACACCTTC
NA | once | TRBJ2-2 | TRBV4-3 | CASSQDTATGELFF | TGCGCCAGCAGCCAAGATACAGCGACCGGGGAGCTGTTTTTT
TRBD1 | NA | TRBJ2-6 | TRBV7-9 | CASSFPETGGSGANVLTF | TGTGCCAGCAGCTTTCCGGAGACAGGGGGCTCTGGGGCCAACGTCCTGACTTTC
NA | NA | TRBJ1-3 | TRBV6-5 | CASSYSLQGTGNTIYF | TGTGCCAGCAGTTACTCCCTACAGGGTACTGGAAACACCATATATTTT
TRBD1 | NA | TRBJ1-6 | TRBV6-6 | CASSLGTGDSPLHF | TGTGCCAGCAGTCTCGGGACAGGGGATTCACCCCTCCACTTT
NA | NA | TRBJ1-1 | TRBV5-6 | CASSLGSLTSEAFF | TGTGCCAGCAGCTTGGGGAGTTTAACCTCTGAAGCTTTCTTT
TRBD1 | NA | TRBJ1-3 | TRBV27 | CASSWGQPKDGNTIYF | TGTGCCAGCAGTTGGGGACAGCCCAAAGATGGAAACACCATATATTTT
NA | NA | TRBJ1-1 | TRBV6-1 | CASSEISRNRAFF | TGTGCCAGCAGTGAAATTAGTAGGAACAGAGCTTTCTTT
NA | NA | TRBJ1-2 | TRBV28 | CAIPLTGGAGGYGYTF | TGTGCCATCCCTTTAACGGGGGGGGCGGGTGGCTATGGCTACACCTTC
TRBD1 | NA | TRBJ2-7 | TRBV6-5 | CASSDRGVDEQYF | TGTGCCAGCAGCGACAGGGGGGTAGACGAGCAGTACTTC
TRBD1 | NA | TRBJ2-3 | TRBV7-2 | CASSPDRGQTQYF | TGTGCCAGCAGCCCGGACAGGGGACAAACGCAGTATTTT
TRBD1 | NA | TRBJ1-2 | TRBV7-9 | CASSLAEGTGGYGYTF | TGTGCCAGCAGCTTAGCCGAAGGGACAGGGGGGTATGGCTACACCTTC
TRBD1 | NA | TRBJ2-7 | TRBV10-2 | CASSLGQGAVEQYF | TGCGCCAGCAGTTTAGGGCAGGGGGCCGTCGAGCAGTACTTC
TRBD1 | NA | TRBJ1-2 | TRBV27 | CASSATRTGHNYGYTF | TGTGCCAGCAGTGCCACAAGGACAGGACATAACTATGGCTACACCTTC
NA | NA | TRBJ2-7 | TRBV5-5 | CASSSNEQYF | TGTGCCAGCAGTTCTAATGAGCAGTACTTC
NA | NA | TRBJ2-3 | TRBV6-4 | CASSEGLHTDTQYF | TGTGCCAGCAGTGAAGGTCTACACACAGATACGCAGTATTTT
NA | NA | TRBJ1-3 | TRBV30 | CAWGHGNTIYF | TGTGCCTGGGGACATGGAAACACCATATATTTT
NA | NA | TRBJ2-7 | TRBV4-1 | CASSQVGGGAYSYEQYF | TGCGCCAGCAGCCAAGTAGGCGGCGGGGCGTACTCCTACGAGCAGTACTTC
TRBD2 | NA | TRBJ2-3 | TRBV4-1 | CASSLASGGATDTQYF | TGCGCCAGCAGCCTGGCTAGCGGGGGGGCAACAGATACGCAGTATTTT
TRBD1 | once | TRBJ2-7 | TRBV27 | CASSPPGQGTGEQYF | TGTGCCAGCAGTCCGCCGGGACAGGGAACGGGGGAGCAGTACTTC
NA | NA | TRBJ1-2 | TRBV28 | CASSLSRYGYTF | TGTGCCAGCAGTTTATCACGGTATGGCTACACCTTC